Listed here are 12 T cell receptor beta chains from one sample, sequenced in a study of shared clonotypes between healthy human individuals. Repertoires were generated with immunoSEQ multiplex PCR, while TCRdb's copy carries only in-frame clones and drops some. The table shows approximately 1.5 million clones, with approximately 98.5% occurring only once. Sample: naive CD4+ T cells sorted from blood. Described subset: CD45RA+ positively selected. These receptor sequences come from a man aged 30-40 years in good health.

This rearrangement joins TRBV30 to TRBJ1-2; D perhaps matches TRBD1 (6 bases). This CDR3 contains 14 residues. Germline V gene lookup returns CDR1 GTSNPN and CDR2 SVGIG (reference sequence). V was cut by 5 bases and J by 4 bases, with 17 bases left in between. The CDR3 region is CAWQNRDMIYGYTF. CDR3 bases: TGTGCCTGGCAAAACAGGGATATGATCTATGGCTACACCTTC.

The chain has TRBV6-4 and TRBJ1-5; D is unresolved. From germline, CDR1 is MRHNA and CDR2 SNTAGT. With 3 bases removed from V and 0 bases from J, the gap between germline ends came to 9 bases. This CDR3 has 15 residues. CDR3 residues: CASSEEWSSNQPQHF. CDR3 coding DNA: TGTGCCAGCAGTGAAGAATGGAGTAGCAATCAGCCCCAGCATTTT.

The rearrangement uses TRBV5-8 and TRBJ1-4, with 9 bases matching TRBD1. Germline-derived CDR1 and CDR2 are SGHTS and YDEGEE. The CDR3 consists of 15 residues. J gave up 7 bases and V 4 bases, and 8 bases lay outside the gene matches. The CDR3 loop is CASSVRTGDAEKLFF. In DNA, the CDR3 is TGTGCCAGCAGCGTGAGGACAGGGGACGCTGAAAAACTGTTTTTT.

With respect to this clone: This CDR3 is also generated by other DNA sequences in the sample. The chain combines TRBV5-4 with TRBJ2-7; 7 bases agree with TRBD1. J gave up 0 bases and V 4 bases, and 4 bases lay outside the gene matches. The CDR3 loop spans 14 amino acids. Looked up from germline, CDR1 is SGHNT and CDR2 is YYREEE (reference sequence). CDR3 residues: CASSRQGSSYEQYF. DNA of the CDR3: TGTGCCAGCAGCCGACAGGGTAGCTCCTACGAGCAGTACTTC. The full variable domain, completed using reference TRBV5-4 and TRBJ2-7, is ETGVTQSPTHLIKTRGQQVTLRCSSQSGHNTVSWYQQALGQGPQFIFQYYREEENGRGNFPPRFSGLQFPNYSSELNVNALELDDSALYLCASSRQGSSYEQYFGPGTRLTVT.

The chain links TRBV29-1 to TRBJ1-1, with 9 positions matching TRBD1. Losses at the gene ends were 4 bases for V and 5 bases for J; bases not matched to a gene: 5. Germline CDR1 SQVTM, CDR2 ANQGSEA. The CDR3 is 13 residues long. The CDR3: CSVGQGVETEAFF. DNA of the CDR3: TGCAGCGTTGGACAGGGGGTAGAGACTGAAGCTTTCTTT.

This sequence joins TRBV28 and TRBJ2-7, with D unclear. Deletions cut 1 base from V and 2 bases from J, with 9 bases between. The CDR3 has 14 residues. CDR1 and CDR2 from the germline V gene are MDHEN and SYDVKM. CDR3 nucleotide sequence: TGTGCCAGCAGTTTATTTCAGGACCCCTACGAGCAGTACTTC. It translates to CASSLFQDPYEQYF.

The V gene is TRBV9, the J gene TRBJ2-1; 16 nucleotides match TRBD2. The junction had 15 bases not matched to a gene; V was cut back by 4 bases and J by 8 bases. The CDR3 runs 19 residues. Germline lookup yields CDR1 SGDLS and CDR2 YYNGEE. The DNA for the CDR3 is TGTGCCAGCAGCACTACGGTCCCGGGACTAGCGGGAGGGGTTGATGAGCAGTTCTTC. It is translated as CASSTTVPGLAGGVDEQFF. Drawing the rest from reference TRBV9 and TRBJ2-1, the complete variable domain is DSGVTQTPKHLITATGQRVTLRCSPRSGDLSVYWYQQSLDQGLQFLIQYYNGEERAKGNILERFSAQQFPDLHSELNLSSLELGDSALYFCASSTTVPGLAGGVDEQFFGPGTRLTVL.

This rearrangement joins TRBV5-1 to TRBJ2-7; D possibly corresponds to TRBD2 (5 bases). This CDR3 contains 14 residues. The germline gives CDR1 SGHRS, CDR2 YFSETQ. Trimming shortened V by 6 bases and J by 0 bases, and 13 bases separated the two germline ends. This CDR3 is CASTEGTHSYEQYF. For the CDR3, the DNA is TGCGCCAGCACCGAGGGCACCCACTCCTACGAGCAGTACTTC.

The rearrangement uses TRBV5-5 and TRBJ2-5; D not certain. The V end was cut by 2 bases, the J end by 1 base, with 6 bases between. Germline CDR1 SGHKS, CDR2 YYEKEE (reference sequence). This CDR3 comprises 13 residues. The CDR3 protein is CASSFRPQETQYF. DNA of the CDR3: TGTGCCAGCAGCTTTCGCCCCCAAGAGACCCAGTACTTC.

This chain links TRBV9 with TRBJ1-1, with 8 bases fitting TRBD1. The CDR3 has 15 residues. Trimming removed 0 bases from V and 5 bases from J; junction bases left unmatched: 6. Germline V CDR1 and CDR2: SGDLS, YYNGEE. This CDR3 reads CASSVGHRGDTEAFF. For the CDR3, the DNA is TGTGCCAGCAGCGTAGGCCACAGGGGGGATACTGAAGCTTTCTTT.

The chain uses TRBV4-3 and TRBJ2-1; D uncertain. The CDR3 contains 14 residues. Germline V lookup: CDR1 LGHNA, CDR2 YSLEER. V lost 3 bases and J lost 6, with 12 bases in between. CDR3 in amino acids: CASSQLLYSNEQFF. In DNA, the CDR3 is TGCGCCAGCAGCCAGTTACTATACTCCAATGAGCAGTTCTTC.

This clone was seen just once. The genes are TRBV11-2 and TRBJ2-3; no definite D call. Germline CDR1 reads SGHAT; CDR2 reads FQNNGV. The ends were cut back, 0 bases at V and 2 bases at J, with 9 bases in the middle. The CDR3 spans 15 residues. CDR3 amino acids: CASSLEVRYTDTQYF. The DNA of the CDR3 is TGTGCCAGCAGCTTAGAGGTCAGGTACACAGATACGCAGTATTTT.